Below, 29 T cell receptor beta chains from the same sample are listed, as sequenced in a study of T-cell reconstitution after alpha-beta-depleted transplantation in children. For TCRbeta, the library was prepared with unique molecular identifiers. TCRdb fed the PCR reads into MiXCR, producing one record per CDR3 protein. The repertoire has some 550,000 distinct CDR3 sequences, roughly 24% of them found once; the top ten carry 13% to 15%. The source material was PBMCs, mostly from graft donor cells, sampled 360 days after TCRalphabeta/CD19-depleted stem cell transplant. The origin of the receptors is a boy in the first two years of life who had a stem cell transplant for acute myeloid leukemia, so the T cells may come from the graft donor.

The rearrangement links TRBV7-6 to TRBJ2-3; TRBD2 agrees at 12 bases. CDR1 and CDR2 from the germline V gene are SGHVS and FNYEAQ. V trimming: 2 bases; J trimming: 2 bases; junction bases outside the gene matches: 2. The CDR3 is made up of 16 amino acids. This CDR3 reads CASSLTSGGITDTQYF. CDR3 nucleotide sequence: TGTGCCAGCAGCTTAACTAGCGGGGGGATCACAGATACGCAGTATTTT.

In this sample, this clonotype turned up a few times. The chain carries TRBV27 and TRBJ2-5; D remains ambiguous. The CDR3 is made up of 14 amino acids. Germline V gene data show CDR1 as MNHEY and CDR2 as SMNVEV (reference sequence). With 3 bases removed from V and 4 bases from J, the gap between germline ends came to 12 bases. In DNA, the CDR3 is TGTGCCAGCAGTTTGCTAGGATCCGGAGAGACCCAGTACTTC. Translated: CASSLLGSGETQYF.

V is TRBV4-1 and J is TRBJ1-5, with no clear D. The CDR3 runs 14 residues. The ends were cut back, 0 bases at V and 7 bases at J, with 10 bases in the middle. The germline CDR1 and CDR2 sequences are MGHRA and YSYEKL. The CDR3 DNA reads as TGCGCCAGCAGCCAAGAACACGGCCACCAGCCCCAGCATTTT. It specifies CASSQEHGHQPQHF.

This clonotype was seen a few times. This chain uses TRBV20-1 with TRBJ2-3; 8 nucleotides match TRBD2. The CDR3 length is 13 residues. Germline CDR1 and CDR2: DFQATT and SNEGSKA (reference sequence). The V segment lost 8 bases and the J segment 5 bases; nucleotides outside the gene matches: 9. The CDR3 sequence: CSLGGGQGDTQYF. CDR3 in DNA: TGCAGTCTAGGCGGGGGGCAGGGAGATACGCAGTATTTT.

Many counts were recorded for this clonotype. The chain has TRBV7-2 and TRBJ2-3; 10 bases are a match to TRBD2. CDR3 length: 15 amino acids. The germline gives CDR1 SGHTA, CDR2 FQGNSA. V lost 6 bases and J lost 1; bases outside the gene matches: 4. CDR3 sequence reads: CASRPTSGGTDTQYF. CDR3 DNA: TGTGCCAGCAGACCTACTAGCGGGGGCACAGATACGCAGTATTTT.

This clonotype came up a few times. A single base separates this from a much larger clone, so it may be a read error. V is TRBV20-1 and J is TRBJ2-3; D may be TRBD2 (6 bases). This CDR3 spans 14 amino acids. Germline V lookup: CDR1 DFQATT, CDR2 SNEGSKA (reference sequence). The V and J ends lost 2 bases and 0 bases respectively, with 9 bases between them. CDR3 protein: CSARRGTSTDTQYF. CDR3 in DNA: TGCAGTGCTAGACGCGGGACTAGCACAGATACGCAGTATTTT.

The sample holds many counts of this clonotype. The chain joins TRBV19 to TRBJ2-2, with TRBD2 as a possible D gene (6 bases). CDR1 is LNHDA, CDR2 SQIVND, per germline (reference sequence). This CDR3 has 15 amino acids. Trimming cost V 3 bases and J 7 bases, with 15 bases left between them. DNA of the CDR3: TGTGCCAGTAGTATCGGGCTAGCGAGTAGCGGGGAGCTGTTTTTT. This encodes CASSIGLASSGELFF.

This clonotype was seen a few times. The chain couples TRBV7-6 to TRBJ2-4; 9 bases agree with TRBD1. Looked up from germline, CDR1 is SGHVS and CDR2 is FNYEAQ. The CDR3 has 18 amino acids. V dropped 1 base and J dropped 7; count of bases not matched to a gene: 14. The CDR3 coding sequence is TGTGCCAGCAGCTTAGGCCCACAGGGGGCCGTGGGGTGGAACATTCAGTACTTC. Protein sequence: CASSLGPQGAVGWNIQYF. Combining the CDR3 with reference TRBV7-6 and TRBJ2-4 gives the whole variable domain GAGVSQSPRYKVTKRGQDVALRCDPISGHVSLYWYRQALGQGPEFLTYFNYEAQQDKSGLPNDRFSAERPEGSISTLTIQRTEQRDSAMYRCASSLGPQGAVGWNIQYFGAGTRLSVL.

The V and J genes are TRBV6-5 and TRBJ2-2; D gene unclear. Germline CDR1 and CDR2: MNHEY and SVGAGI. V was clipped by 2 bases and J by 4 bases, with 8 bases between them. The CDR3 contains 14 residues. CDR3 sequence reads: CASSYAGRTGELFF. The DNA for the CDR3 is TGTGCCAGCAGTTACGCAGGTCGCACCGGGGAGCTGTTTTTT.

The chain is built from TRBV25-1 and TRBJ1-6; a possible D gene is TRBD1 (6 bases). Germline CDR1 is MGHDK and CDR2 is SYGVNS. The V end lost 4 bases, the J end lost 9 bases, and 13 bases lay between the germline ends. The CDR3 loop spans 14 amino acids. CDR3 residues: CASSARDTSSPLHF. As DNA, the CDR3 is TGTGCCAGCAGTGCTCGGGACACCAGTTCACCCCTCCACTTT.

The chain has TRBV13 and TRBJ2-7; the D is unclear. This CDR3 spans 13 amino acids. Trimming cost V 10 bases and J 3 bases, with 16 bases left between them. Germline CDR1 is PRHDT and CDR2 is FYEKMQ (reference sequence). CDR3 in DNA: TGTGCCATGAGCTTTAGGCGGCTCTACGAGCAGTACGTC. This gives the protein CAMSFRRLYEQYV.

The chain couples TRBV7-6 to TRBJ1-1; unclear D gene. Trimming took off 1 base at V and 7 bases at J, with 13 bases between the two ends. The CDR3 covers 14 residues. CDR1 and CDR2 from the germline V gene are SGHVS and FNYEAQ. The CDR3 loop reads CASSLGGPQREAFF. CDR3 DNA sequence: TGTGCCAGCAGCTTAGGGGGTCCTCAGCGTGAAGCTTTCTTT.

The chain links TRBV7-7 to TRBJ2-3; D is unclear. Deletions cut 5 bases from V and 3 bases from J, with 12 bases between. The CDR3 totals 14 residues. The germline CDR1 and CDR2 sequences are SSHAT and FNYEAQ (reference sequence). The CDR3 spells CASSPLVRTDTQYF. The CDR3 DNA follows: TGTGCCAGCAGCCCGCTTGTGAGGACAGATACGCAGTATTTT.

The V gene is TRBV15, the J gene TRBJ2-6; D remains unclear. CDR1 LNHNV and CDR2 YYDKDF come from the germline V gene (reference sequence). The V gene lost 1 base and the J gene lost 4 bases, with 8 bases spanning the gap. This CDR3 comprises 15 residues. CDR3 in amino acids: CATSRAGSGANVLTF. The CDR3 coding sequence is TGTGCCACCAGCAGAGCCGGCTCGGGGGCCAACGTCCTGACTTTC.

This clonotype has a count of ten or more. This rearrangement joins TRBV12-3 or TRBV12-4 to TRBJ2-7; D remains ambiguous. V was cut by 6 bases and J by 0 bases, with 6 bases left in between. There are 12 residues in the CDR3. This chain's CDR3 is CASSLYSYEQYF. The CDR3 coding sequence is TGTGCCAGCAGCTTATACTCCTACGAGCAGTACTTC.

With regard to this clonotype: This may arise from a read error, as a much more abundant clone is one base away. Without the conserved terminal phenylalanine or tryptophan, this CDR3 likely stems from a read error. The chain links TRBV2 to TRBJ1-2, with D hard to call. Germline CDR1 is SNHLY and CDR2 is FYNNEI. The CDR3 sequence is 13 residues long. With 8 bases removed from V and 4 bases from J, the gap between germline ends came to 14 bases. CDR3 DNA: TGTGCCAGCTATTCAAGTGTCCGCTATGGCTACACCTGC. The encoded protein is CASYSSVRYGYTC.

This clonotype has a handful of counts. The chain recombines TRBV29-1 with TRBJ2-3; maybe TRBD1 (6 bases). The V end was cut by 4 bases, the J end by 7 bases, with 21 bases between. Germline V lookup: CDR1 SQVTM, CDR2 ANQGSEA. The CDR3 covers 15 residues. CDR3 amino acids: CSVAASFGRGNTQYF. The CDR3 DNA reads as TGCAGCGTTGCGGCGAGTTTTGGTAGGGGGAATACGCAGTATTTT.

The genes are TRBV4-3 and TRBJ1-4; D is uncertain. CDR3 length: 15 amino acids. Germline lookup yields CDR1 LGHNA and CDR2 YSLEER. V was pared by 1 base and J by 5 bases, with 11 bases between. CDR3 sequence reads: CASSQGGEVNEKLFF. CDR3 nucleotides: TGCGCCAGCAGCCAAGGAGGAGAGGTCAATGAAAAACTGTTTTTT.

The table lists this clonotype with a few counts. The gene calls are TRBV20-1 and TRBJ2-1; TRBD2 aligns across 8 bases. The CDR3 length is 16 residues. The V gene's germline CDR1 is DFQATT and CDR2 SNEGSKA (reference sequence). V shed 3 bases, J shed 2 bases, and the junction held 9 bases outside the gene matches. This CDR3 is CSARSRGRGAYNEQFF. In nucleotides, the CDR3 is TGCAGTGCTAGGTCACGCGGGCGGGGGGCCTACAATGAGCAGTTCTTC.

The chain's CDR3 is CATSRSRDPNTGELFF. The CDR3 bases are TGTGCCACCAGCAGGTCCAGAGACCCTAACACCGGGGAGCTGTTTTTT. J is TRBJ2-2 and V is TRBV15, with unresolved D. This CDR3 is 16 amino acids long. The V end was cut by 3 bases, the J end by 2 bases, with 13 bases between. The germline gives CDR1 LNHNV, CDR2 YYDKDF (reference sequence).

CDR3 DNA: TGTGCCAGCAGCCTGACAGGGGGAAGAGGGGAGACCCAGTACTTC. Its protein is CASSLTGGRGETQYF. The chain combines TRBV7-8 with TRBJ2-5; the match to TRBD1 covers 9 bases. The CDR3 runs 15 residues. With V trimmed by 5 bases and J by 5 bases, 9 bases remained unmatched. CDR1 and CDR2 (germline): SGHVS, FQNEAQ.

In its sample, this clonotype was seen a few times. The chain combines TRBV27 with TRBJ2-7, with D possibly being TRBD1 (5 bases). The CDR3 covers 14 residues. CDR1 and CDR2 from the germline V gene are MNHEY and SMNVEV (reference sequence). The V end was cut by 2 bases, the J end by 5 bases, with 13 bases between. Here the CDR3 DNA reads TGTGCCAGCAGTTTAATGGGCAGGGCCCACGAGCAGTACTTC. It yields the protein CASSLMGRAHEQYF.

The chain joins TRBV6-5 to TRBJ1-4; no reliable D call. This CDR3 region has 15 residues. The V gene's germline CDR1 is MNHEY and CDR2 SVGAGI. With 0 bases removed from V and 2 bases from J, the gap between germline ends came to 7 bases. The CDR3 nucleotides read TGTGCCAGCAGTTACTCGGGCTCGACTAATGAAAAACTGTTTTTT. It codes for CASSYSGSTNEKLFF.

This chain links TRBV29-1 with TRBJ1-5; TRBD1 aligns across 9 bases. Germline CDR1 SQVTM, CDR2 ANQGSEA. Trimming took 5 bases from V and 7 from J; bases not matched to a gene: 24. This CDR3 spans 19 amino acids. DNA for the CDR3: TGCAGCGTTACATTTGGGCCCGGGACAGGGCTTTTACGGGAACAGCCCCAGCATTTT. The encoded protein is CSVTFGPGTGLLREQPQHF.

This clonotype was counted at least ten times. This chain joins TRBV2 and TRBJ2-4; tentatively, D is TRBD1 or TRBD2 (5 bases each). V gave up 6 bases and J gave up 2 bases, with 17 bases separating them. This CDR3 has 16 amino acids. Germline CDR1 and CDR2: SNHLY and FYNNEI. CDR3 in amino acids: CASSVERGTSKNIQYF. Here the CDR3 DNA reads TGTGCCAGCAGCGTCGAGAGGGGAACGTCCAAAAACATTCAGTACTTC.

This clonotype appeared many times. V is TRBV12-3 or TRBV12-4 and J is TRBJ2-7; TRBD1 matches 7 bases. CDR3 size: 15 residues. V shed 7 bases, J shed 4 bases, and the junction held 13 bases outside the gene matches. The CDR3 DNA reads as TGTGCCAGCACGCTGTCCACGGGACAGAGGTACGAGCAGTACTTC. It specifies CASTLSTGQRYEQYF.

CDR3 in amino acids: CASSMGHQSFSGANVLTF. The CDR3 bases are TGTGCCAGCAGCATGGGACACCAAAGCTTCTCTGGGGCCAACGTCCTGACTTTC. The J gene is TRBJ2-6, the V gene TRBV5-6; weak D call: TRBD1 (6 bases). The CDR3 spans 18 residues. V lost 4 bases, J lost 0 bases, and 17 bases lay in between. Germline lookup yields CDR1 SGHDT and CDR2 YYEEEE. Together with reference TRBV5-6 and TRBJ2-6, the CDR3 gives the full variable domain: DAGVTQSPTHLIKTRGQQVTLRCSPKSGHDTVSWYQQALGQGPQFIFQYYEEEERQRGNFPDRFSGHQFPNYSSELNVNALLLGDSALYLCASSMGHQSFSGANVLTFGAGSRLTVL.

Many counts were recorded for this clonotype. The J gene is TRBJ1-5, the V gene TRBV12-3 or TRBV12-4, with a tentative D call TRBD1 (5 bases). This CDR3 has 15 amino acids. Trimming stripped 5 bases from V and 2 bases from J, with 13 bases between. The CDR3 loop is CASSPQGPGNQPQHF. For the CDR3, the DNA is TGTGCCAGCAGTCCGCAGGGACCCGGCAATCAGCCCCAGCATTTT.

V usage is TRBV20-1 and J usage is TRBJ1-1, with D hard to call. CDR3 length: 16 residues. CDR1 DFQATT and CDR2 SNEGSKA come from the germline V gene (reference sequence). V was trimmed by 6 bases and J by 5 bases, leaving 25 bases between them. Here the CDR3 DNA reads TGCAGTGCACGAAGGGCCGGTGGACGGAGGGATACTGAAGCTTTCTTT. Protein product: CSARRAGGRRDTEAFF.